This TCR beta chain was recorded in a study of regulatory T cells in long-lasting Graves disease. For TCR beta, libraries came from iRepertoire HTBI primers and Arm-PCR of CDR3 regions. In TCRdb, the multiplex PCR reads were re-called with MiXCR into one record per CDR3 protein. Counted here are around 460,000 distinct CDR3 sequences, about 22% occurring once; the ten biggest clones make up under 15%. CDR1 MDHEN and CDR2 SYDVKM come from the germline V gene. V lost 7 bases and J lost 2, with 13 bases in between. The CDR3 runs 14 residues. Stated time point: persistent/refractory GD, antithyroid drugs over 5 years with positive TRAb. The TCR library used RNA extracted from PBMCs.

This chain connects TRBV28 to TRBJ2-3, with TRBD2 as a possible D gene (5 bases). This sequence originates from a female donor with Graves disease. Here the sequenced sample was peripheral blood mononuclear cells (PBMCs), taken when the disease was refractory, from a patient treated with antithyroid drugs. The CDR3 spells CASNSEGNTDTQYF. CDR3 bases: TGTGCCAGCAACAGCGAGGGCAACACAGATACGCAGTATTTT.